The 5 T cell receptor beta chains reported below all come from one sample, sequenced in a study of vaccination and CD4 T cells after COVID-19. What these receptors recognize is not known. Treatment in this sample: approximately nine-day PBMC culture with coronavirus spike peptide pools or control peptides (ViraFEST assay). Sequencing of the DNA from cultured CD4+ T cells was carried out with the Oncomine TCR Beta short-read assay. TCRdb ran MiXCR on the PCR reads and lists one entry per CDR3 protein. The sample includes about 19,000 distinct CDR3 sequences, under 65% of them seen just once. The sample in question was CD4+ T cells from blood, cultured in vitro, obtained after SARS-CoV-2 vaccination. The receptors were gathered from a human donor who had recovered from COVID-19.

This rearrangement joins TRBV19 to TRBJ1-1, with 8 bases identical to TRBD1. The CDR3 is 15 residues long. Germline V gene data show CDR1 as LNHDA and CDR2 as SQIVND (reference sequence). After removal of 4 bases from V and 5 bases from J, the junction contained 9 bases not matched to a gene. The CDR3, as DNA: TGTGCCAGTAGTACGGGTCGGACAGGGATGACTGAAGCTTTCTTT. Translated: CASSTGRTGMTEAFF.

This sequence joins TRBV7-2 and TRBJ1-3, with D uncertain. CDR1 and CDR2 (germline): SGHTA, FQGNSA. The CDR3 is 15 amino acids. V shed 3 bases and J shed 0 bases, with 9 bases lying between them. This chain's CDR3 is CASSFGRSSGNTIYF. The DNA for the CDR3 is TGTGCCAGCAGCTTCGGACGGTCCTCTGGAAACACCATATATTTT.

This clonotype showed up just a few times. The CDR3 here is CASRMATGQMNTEAFF. CDR3 DNA: TGTGCCAGCAGGATGGCGACAGGACAAATGAACACTGAAGCTTTCTTT. The chain carries TRBV2 and TRBJ1-1, with D possibly TRBD1 on 6 matching bases. This CDR3 has 16 amino acids. V lost 6 bases to trimming and J lost 0 bases, with 17 bases between them. Germline V lookup: CDR1 SNHLY, CDR2 FYNNEI.

The gene calls are TRBV11-3 and TRBJ2-5, with TRBD2 identical over 10 bases. Per the germline V gene, CDR1 is SGHNT and CDR2 is YENEEA. The CDR3 consists of 17 residues. With 1 base clipped from V and 5 bases from J, the junction kept 10 bases outside the gene matches. CDR3 sequence (DNA): TGTGCCAGCAGCTTAGGTGGTCTAGCGGGAGTCCGGGAGACCCAGTACTTC. This gives the protein CASSLGGLAGVRETQYF.

The V and J genes are TRBV20-1 and TRBJ1-1; no firm D call. The V gene's germline CDR1 is DFQATT and CDR2 SNEGSKA (reference sequence). The CDR3 has 13 amino acids. Trimming took off 6 bases at V and 4 bases at J, with 15 bases between the two ends. CDR3 protein: CSARTPGITEAFF. The CDR3 DNA follows: TGCAGTGCAAGGACGCCGGGGATCACTGAAGCTTTCTTT.